Sequencing of this T cell receptor beta chain was carried out in a study of neurological immune-mediated disorders. Overall study: Secondary progressive cases numbered 3 among the roughly 35 multiple sclerosis patients, while the other 31 were relapsing-remitting.

Points from the study as a whole: There was no association between the multiple sclerosis repertoire cluster and any clinical or MRI feature.

V dropped 0 bases and J dropped 2 bases, with 4 bases sitting between them. The germline V gene encodes CDR1 LNHNV and CDR2 YYDKDF (reference sequence). The CDR3 contains 14 residues. The team produced cDNA through 5'RACE using 10-nucleotide random UMIs. TCRdb re-called the 5' RACE reads with MiXCR, one entry per CDR3 protein. The table includes about 46,000 distinct CDR3 sequences, around 2% detected once. This clonotype has a count of ten or more. Its target is unknown. This sequence was found in a woman aged 40 to 50 with multiple sclerosis. The chain joins TRBV15 to TRBJ2-2; no reliable D call. Specimen: PBMCs. The CDR3 is CATSRDRNTGELFF. DNA for the CDR3: TGTGCCACCAGCAGAGATCGAAACACCGGGGAGCTGTTTTTT.